Below, 17 T cell receptor beta chains from the same sample are listed, as sequenced in a study of early T cells in non-severe SARS-CoV-2 infection. TCRdb ran MiXCR on the 5' RACE reads and lists one entry per CDR3 protein. The top ten hold 5.5% to 7.5% of the sample, which has more than 75,000 distinct CDR3 sequences, approximately 13% seen once. Sequencing used whole blood. The source is an adult who was a healthcare worker with PCR-confirmed SARS-CoV-2 infection or an uninfected control (not recorded which).

The V and J genes are TRBV20-1 and TRBJ2-5; TRBD1 agrees at 8 bases. The germline V gene encodes CDR1 DFQATT and CDR2 SNEGSKA (reference sequence). The CDR3 runs to 12 residues. The junction had 3 bases not matched to a gene; V was cut back by 6 bases and J by 3 bases. The CDR3 region has the DNA TGCAGTGCGAAACAGGGGGAAGAGACCCAGTACTTC. This encodes CSAKQGEETQYF.

The chain is built from TRBV6-5 and TRBJ2-1, with a weak D call TRBD2 (5 bases). V was trimmed by 3 bases and J by 4 bases, leaving 10 bases between them. The CDR3 runs 14 residues. Germline V CDR1 and CDR2: MNHEY, SVGAGI. The CDR3 here is CASSYSVAYNEQFF. For the CDR3, the DNA is TGTGCCAGCAGTTATTCGGTAGCGTACAATGAGCAGTTCTTC.

A few counts support this clonotype. This chain joins TRBV28 and TRBJ2-5; TRBD1 matches at 8 bases. V trimming: 5 bases; J trimming: 4 bases; junction bases outside the gene matches: 6. Germline CDR1 reads MDHEN; CDR2 reads SYDVKM. The CDR3 spans 14 residues. Written as DNA, the CDR3 is TGTGCCAGCAGTCCTCAGGGGGCCGGAGAGACCCAGTACTTC. This translates into CASSPQGAGETQYF.

This clonotype occurred a few times. This rearrangement joins TRBV7-9 to TRBJ1-1; D is uncertain. The V gene's germline CDR1 is SEHNR and CDR2 FQNEAQ (reference sequence). Trimming removed 4 bases at V and 5 bases at J, with 5 bases between. The CDR3 runs 11 residues. CDR3 sequence: CASSSNTEAFF. The CDR3 DNA reads as TGTGCCAGCAGCTCCAATACTGAAGCTTTCTTT. Looking up the rest from reference TRBV7-9 and TRBJ1-1 gives the full variable domain: DTGVSQNPRHKITKRGQNVTFRCDPISEHNRLYWYRQTLGQGPEFLTYFQNEAQLEKSRLLSDRFSAERPKGSFSTLEIQRTEQGDSAMYLCASSSNTEAFFGQGTRLTVV.

Ten or more counts support this clonotype. The V call is TRBV20-1, the J call TRBJ2-1, with 9 bases fitting TRBD2. The CDR3 totals 15 residues. The trim removed 2 bases at V and 5 bases at J, leaving 7 bases unmatched. Per the germline V gene, CDR1 is DFQATT and CDR2 is SNEGSKA (reference sequence). This chain's CDR3 is CSARPSGRSHNEQFF. The CDR3 DNA reads as TGCAGTGCTAGACCAAGCGGGAGGTCCCACAATGAGCAGTTCTTC.

This clonotype was seen a handful of times. The chain joins TRBV7-9 to TRBJ2-7, with D hard to call. Germline loops: CDR1 SEHNR, CDR2 FQNEAQ (reference sequence). CDR3 length: 12 residues. The germline V and J ends were trimmed by 1 base and 7 bases, with 8 bases remaining between them. The CDR3, as DNA: TGTGCCAGCAGCTTAGGGTTAGCTGAGCAGTACTTC. It codes for CASSLGLAEQYF.

This clonotype showed up many times. V usage is TRBV11-2 and J usage is TRBJ2-1; tentative D call: TRBD2 (6 bases). This CDR3 contains 14 residues. The germline V and J ends were trimmed by 4 bases and 4 bases, with 11 bases remaining between them. Germline assignment: CDR1 SGHAT and CDR2 FQNNGV. The CDR3 loop is CASSWGVVYNEQFF. For the CDR3, the DNA is TGTGCCAGCAGCTGGGGGGTGGTGTACAATGAGCAGTTCTTC.

The sample holds a few counts of this clonotype. The chain employs TRBV20-1 and TRBJ1-5; D unclear. The germline V gene has CDR1 DFQATT and CDR2 SNEGSKA (reference sequence). CDR3 length: 14 amino acids. V was pared by 1 base and J by 0 bases, with 7 bases between. The CDR3 loop is CSARGVHSNQPQHF. The CDR3 nucleotides are TGCAGTGCTAGAGGGGTACATAGCAATCAGCCCCAGCATTTT.

V and J are TRBV5-1 and TRBJ2-2, with TRBD1 matching 7 bases. The CDR3 contains 17 residues. CDR1 and CDR2 from the germline V gene are SGHRS and YFSETQ. Trimming cost V 4 bases and J 5 bases; bases outside gene matches: 14. CDR3 loop: CASSPPGQPHRTGELFF. In nucleotides, the CDR3 is TGCGCCAGCAGCCCTCCGGGACAGCCTCATCGGACCGGGGAGCTGTTTTTT. Together with reference TRBV5-1 and TRBJ2-2, the CDR3 gives the full variable domain: KAGVTQTPRYLIKTRGQQVTLSCSPISGHRSVSWYQQTPGQGLQFLFEYFSETQRNKGNFPGRFSGRQFSNSRSEMNVSTLELGDSALYLCASSPPGQPHRTGELFFGEGSRLTVL.

A few counts support this clonotype. This CDR3 fails to terminate in the conserved phenylalanine or tryptophan, so it likely reflects a read error. No DNA is shown, since the ends of the CDR3 on it are uncertain; the CDR3 is the one TCRdb lists. The chain is built from TRBV3-1 and TRBJ2-3; the D call of TRBD1 is as the table states it, not checked on the DNA. From its first to its last residue, the CDR3 has 13 amino acids. CDR1 LGHDT and CDR2 YNNKEL come from the germline V gene (reference sequence). CDR3: CASSLQVNSGLFL.

At least ten counts were recorded for this clonotype. V gene TRBV16 combines with J gene TRBJ2-7; D not resolved. CDR1 and CDR2 from the germline V gene are KGHSY and FQNENV. CDR3 length: 16 residues. Trimming removed 4 bases from V and 1 base from J, with 17 bases in between. In DNA form, the CDR3 reads TGTGCCAGCAGCCCGAACTTAGCCGACGGATCCTACGAGCAGTACTTC. Translated: CASSPNLADGSYEQYF.

This clonotype was picked up many times. V usage is TRBV12-3 or TRBV12-4 and J usage is TRBJ1-2, with D unclear. V lost 5 bases, J lost 0 bases, and 10 bases lay in between. The CDR3 runs to 14 residues. Here the CDR3 reads CASSIGPANYGYTF. Written as DNA, the CDR3 is TGTGCCAGCAGTATCGGGCCCGCTAACTATGGCTACACCTTC.

In its sample, this clonotype was seen many times. This chain joins TRBV28 and TRBJ1-1; D may be TRBD1 (6 bases). Trimming cost V 4 bases and J 8 bases, with 11 bases left between them. The CDR3 covers 12 residues. The germline V gene encodes CDR1 MDHEN and CDR2 SYDVKM. Here the CDR3 reads CASSSNDREAFF. In DNA, the CDR3 is TGTGCCAGCAGTTCAAATGACAGGGAAGCTTTCTTT.

The chain recombines TRBV7-8 with TRBJ2-2; TRBD1 aligns across 8 bases. Trimming cost V 7 bases and J 3 bases; bases outside gene matches: 10. Germline CDR1 and CDR2: SGHVS and FQNEAQ. The CDR3 contains 16 residues. The CDR3 loop reads CASNRPGQVYTGELFF. The DNA for the CDR3 is TGTGCCAGCAACCGCCCGGGACAGGTGTACACCGGGGAGCTGTTTTTT.

This chain uses TRBV5-6 with TRBJ2-3, with D possibly TRBD2 on 5 matching bases. Germline V CDR1 and CDR2: SGHDT, YYEEEE. The V end lost 5 bases, the J end lost 6 bases, and 13 bases lay between the germline ends. The CDR3 runs 13 residues. The CDR3 region is CASSVAGGDTQYF. In DNA form, the CDR3 reads TGTGCCAGCAGTGTTGCTGGCGGGGATACGCAGTATTTT. Full variable domain (outside the CDR3, taken from reference TRBV5-6 and TRBJ2-3): DAGVTQSPTHLIKTRGQQVTLRCSPKSGHDTVSWYQQALGQGPQFIFQYYEEEERQRGNFPDRFSGHQFPNYSSELNVNALLLGDSALYLCASSVAGGDTQYFGPGTRLTVL.

In this sample, this clonotype turned up a few times. The chain couples TRBV2 to TRBJ2-1; D may be TRBD1 or TRBD2 (6 bases each). This CDR3 comprises 14 residues. Per the germline V gene, CDR1 is SNHLY and CDR2 is FYNNEI. The V and J ends lost 6 bases and 3 bases respectively, with 12 bases between them. CDR3 amino acids: CASRKGGSYNEQFF. DNA for the CDR3: TGTGCCAGCAGAAAGGGGGGCAGCTACAATGAGCAGTTCTTC.

This clonotype was seen only a few times. The rearrangement uses TRBV7-6 and TRBJ1-1, with 8 bases aligning to TRBD1. The V segment lost 1 base and the J segment 4 bases; nucleotides outside the gene matches: 5. Per the germline V gene, CDR1 is SGHVS and CDR2 is FNYEAQ. CDR3 length: 15 amino acids. The CDR3, as DNA: TGTGCCAGCAGCTTAGGACAGGGGCGTATCACTGAAGCTTTCTTT. Translation gives CASSLGQGRITEAFF.